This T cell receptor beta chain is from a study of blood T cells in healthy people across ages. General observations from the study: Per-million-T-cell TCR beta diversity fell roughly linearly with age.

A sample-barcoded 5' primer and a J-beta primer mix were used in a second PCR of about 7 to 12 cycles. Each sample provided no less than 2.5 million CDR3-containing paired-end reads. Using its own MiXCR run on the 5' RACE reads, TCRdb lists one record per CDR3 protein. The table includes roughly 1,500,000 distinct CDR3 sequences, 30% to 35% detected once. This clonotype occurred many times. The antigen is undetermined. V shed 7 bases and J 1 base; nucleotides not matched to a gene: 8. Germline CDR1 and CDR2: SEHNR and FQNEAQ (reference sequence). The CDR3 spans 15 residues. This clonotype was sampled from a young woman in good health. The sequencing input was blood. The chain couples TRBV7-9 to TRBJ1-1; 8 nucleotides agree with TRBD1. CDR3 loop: CASTPPGTGNTEAFF. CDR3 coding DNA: TGTGCCAGCACCCCTCCCGGGACAGGGAACACTGAAGCTTTCTTT. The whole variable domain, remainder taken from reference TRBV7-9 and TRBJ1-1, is DTGVSQNPRHKITKRGQNVTFRCDPISEHNRLYWYRQTLGQGPEFLTYFQNEAQLEKSRLLSDRFSAERPKGSFSTLEIQRTEQGDSAMYLCASTPPGTGNTEAFFGQGTRLTVV.